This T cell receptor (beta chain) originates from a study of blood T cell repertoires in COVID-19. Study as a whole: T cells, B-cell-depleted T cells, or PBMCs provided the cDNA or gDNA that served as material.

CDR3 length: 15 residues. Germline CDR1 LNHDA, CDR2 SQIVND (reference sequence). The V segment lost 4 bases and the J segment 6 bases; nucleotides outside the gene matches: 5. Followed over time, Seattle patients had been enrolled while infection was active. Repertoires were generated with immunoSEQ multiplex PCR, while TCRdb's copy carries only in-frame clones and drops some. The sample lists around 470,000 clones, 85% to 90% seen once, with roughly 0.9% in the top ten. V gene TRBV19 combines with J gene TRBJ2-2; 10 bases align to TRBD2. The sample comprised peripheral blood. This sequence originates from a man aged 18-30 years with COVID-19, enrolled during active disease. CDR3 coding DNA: TGTGCCAGTAGTAGTCTGAGCGGGGGGGCCGGGGAGCTGTTTTTT. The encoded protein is CASSSLSGGAGELFF. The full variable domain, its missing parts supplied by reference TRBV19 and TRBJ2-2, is DGGITQSPKYLFRKEGQNVTLSCEQNLNHDAMYWYRQDPGQGLRLIYYSQIVNDFQKGDIAEGYSVSREKKESFPLTVTSAQKNPTAFYLCASSSLSGGAGELFFGEGSRLTVL.